This T cell receptor (beta chain) is drawn from a study of cytomegalovirus exposure and HLA in healthy donors. Vbeta (60) and Jbeta (13) primers were used in the PCR. Generated by immunoSEQ multiplex PCR, the TCRdb table keeps only in-frame clones and is missing some. Among approximately 27,000 clones listed, roughly 70% were seen once. Whole-study results and caveats: Another analysis was done later, and it associated roughly 15,000 TCR beta sequences with HLA alleles at 0.05 false discovery rate. When a later analysis was performed, an Asian-associated ancestry cluster reportedly had fewer N-insertions than the roughly 690-donor mean.

V shed 4 bases and J shed 5 bases, with 14 bases lying between them. The germline V gene encodes CDR1 LNHNV and CDR2 YYDKDF (reference sequence). CDR3 size: 14 residues. As for this clone: What it binds is not known.

The rearrangement uses TRBV15 and TRBJ2-5; tentative D call: TRBD2 (5 bases). This TCR derives from a woman in her 50s in good health and CMV-seronegative. The sequencing sample was made of PBMCs. The chain's CDR3 is CATSNPGPGETQYF. In nucleotides, the CDR3 is TGTGCCACCAGCAACCCCGGCCCGGGGGAGACCCAGTACTTC.